The source of this TCR beta chain is a study of blood T cell repertoires in COVID-19. Overall study: The samples span acute and convalescent COVID-19 from the United States, Italy and Spain. T cells, B-cell-depleted T cells, or PBMCs provided the cDNA or gDNA that served as material.

This clone appeared a single time. V shed 1 base and J shed 5 bases, with 15 bases lying between them. Per germline, CDR1 LNHDA and CDR2 SQIVND (reference sequence). This CDR3 comprises 16 residues. The protocol was immunoSEQ multiplex PCR, while the TCRdb copy is restricted to in-frame clones and leaves out a portion. The data show tens of thousands of clones, 90% seen once. V is TRBV19 and J is TRBJ1-5; the D gene is possibly TRBD1 (6 bases). The specimen sequenced was peripheral blood. This TCR came from a man aged 45 to 65 with COVID-19, enrolled during active disease. The CDR3 region is CASSIVGGQGHQPQHF. The CDR3 bases are TGTGCCAGTAGTATAGTGGGAGGGCAGGGGCATCAGCCCCAGCATTTT.